These 31 T cell receptor beta chains originate from one sample sequenced in a study of long-term antiretroviral therapy in people with HIV. immunoSEQ v3.0 was run at survey level. The assay was immunoSEQ multiplex PCR, and TCRdb's table has in-frame clones only and misses some. The sample lists approximately 18,000 clones, about 80% occurring once. The source was unsorted PBMCs, collected 0.2 years after starting antiretroviral therapy. These receptors came from a woman aged 40 to 50 with HIV.

This clone was seen only a few times. This chain connects TRBV14 to TRBJ1-2; D gene uncertain. CDR1 and CDR2 (germline): SGHDN, FVKESK. The V and J ends lost 2 bases and 4 bases respectively, with 5 bases between them. CDR3 size: 12 residues. DNA for the CDR3: TGTGCCAGCAGCCAAAGTGGCTATGGCTACACCTTC. Translating it yields CASSQSGYGYTF. Looking up the rest from reference TRBV14 and TRBJ1-2 gives the full variable domain: EAGVTQFPSHSVIEKGQTVTLRCDPISGHDNLYWYRRVMGKEIKFLLHFVKESKQDESGMPNNRFLAERTGGTYSTLKVQPAELEDSGVYFCASSQSGYGYTFGSGTRLTVV.

This chain connects TRBV9 to TRBJ2-1; D assignment may be TRBD1 or TRBD2 (6 bases each). The CDR3 runs to 14 residues. V gave up 2 bases and J gave up 5 bases, with 11 bases separating them. CDR1 is SGDLS, CDR2 YYNGEE, per germline. The CDR3 region has the DNA TGTGCCAGCAGCGTGTGGGGGGACAACAATGAGCAGTTCTTC. Encoded protein: CASSVWGDNNEQFF.

The chain uses TRBV5-8 and TRBJ2-1, with TRBD2 as a possible D gene (5 bases). V was pared by 4 bases and J by 8 bases, with 16 bases between. The CDR3 contains 14 residues. Germline V gives CDR1 SGHTS, CDR2 YDEGEE. CDR3 DNA: TGTGCCAGCAGCCTTAAGCGGCAATACGATGAGCAGTTCTTC. It yields the protein CASSLKRQYDEQFF.

This clone has just a few counts. The chain uses TRBV2 and TRBJ1-3; D gene unclear. CDR1 and CDR2 (germline): SNHLY, FYNNEI. Trimming removed 8 bases from V and 0 bases from J, with 20 bases in between. CDR3 length equals 17 residues. The CDR3 nucleotides read TGTGCCAGCTATTACGGTTCGTGGGGTTTCTCTGGAAACACCATATATTTT. This translates into CASYYGSWGFSGNTIYF. The whole variable domain, filled in from reference TRBV2 and TRBJ1-3, reads EPEVTQTPSHQVTQMGQEVILRCVPISNHLYFYWYRQILGQKVEFLVSFYNNEISEKSEIFDDQFSVERPDGSNFTLKIRSTKLEDSAMYFCASYYGSWGFSGNTIYFGEGSWLTVV.

The CDR3 coding sequence is TGTGCCAGCAGCCAAGGGGGCAGTATGTACACAGATACGCAGTATTTT. It codes for CASSQGGSMYTDTQYF. The chain couples TRBV14 to TRBJ2-3; maybe TRBD1 (5 bases). Germline assignment: CDR1 SGHDN and CDR2 FVKESK. This CDR3 spans 16 amino acids. Between the trimmed V and J ends, which lost 1 base and 2 bases, there was a span of 13 bases.

This chain uses TRBV11-2 with TRBJ2-7; D may be TRBD2 (5 bases). The CDR3 loop spans 14 amino acids. V was shortened by 1 base and J by 2 bases, with 9 bases between the two germline ends. Germline-derived CDR1 and CDR2 are SGHAT and FQNNGV. Written as DNA, the CDR3 is TGTGCCAGCAGCTTAGGCGGGTACCCCTACGAGCAGTACTTC. Its translation: CASSLGGYPYEQYF.

V gene TRBV4-1 combines with J gene TRBJ1-1, with D uncertain. V was cut by 4 bases and J by 8 bases, with 11 bases left in between. The CDR3 spans 12 residues. Per the germline V gene, CDR1 is MGHRA and CDR2 is YSYEKL. This CDR3 is CASSLPTGEAFF. CDR3 in DNA: TGCGCCAGCAGCCTCCCGACGGGAGAAGCTTTCTTT.

This clone was counted a few times. J is TRBJ2-7 and V is TRBV10-1; unclear D gene. V gave up 3 bases and J gave up 2 bases, with 8 bases separating them. Germline CDR1 reads WNHNN; CDR2 reads SYGVQD (reference sequence). The CDR3 runs 13 residues. CDR3 sequence: CASSDSNTYEQYF. The CDR3 bases are TGCGCCAGCAGTGACAGTAATACCTACGAGCAGTACTTC.

The chain joins TRBV5-4 to TRBJ2-3; 15 nucleotides match TRBD2. CDR1 and CDR2 (germline): SGHNT, YYREEE (reference sequence). This CDR3 is 15 amino acids long. V shed 5 bases, J shed 7 bases, and the junction held 5 bases outside the gene matches. The CDR3 DNA reads as TGTGCCAGCAGACCCGGGACTAGCGGGGGGAATACGCAGTATTTT. Its translation is CASRPGTSGGNTQYF. Full variable domain (outside the CDR3, taken from reference TRBV5-4 and TRBJ2-3): ETGVTQSPTHLIKTRGQQVTLRCSSQSGHNTVSWYQQALGQGPQFIFQYYREEENGRGNFPPRFSGLQFPNYSSELNVNALELDDSALYLCASRPGTSGGNTQYFGPGTRLTVL.

This clone was seen once. V and J are TRBV4-3 and TRBJ2-5; D call uncertain. In germline, CDR1 is LGHNA, CDR2 YSLEER. The CDR3 runs 15 residues. The V gene lost 1 base and the J gene lost 5 bases, with 14 bases spanning the gap. The CDR3 loop is CASSQGARIGETQYF. The CDR3 nucleotides are TGCGCCAGCAGCCAAGGGGCCCGAATCGGGGAGACCCAGTACTTC.

This chain joins TRBV5-1 and TRBJ2-7; tentative D call: TRBD1 (6 bases). V lost 5 bases to trimming and J lost 4 bases, with 10 bases between them. Germline CDR1 is SGHRS and CDR2 is YFSETQ. This CDR3 is built from 12 residues. The CDR3 nucleotides are TGCGCCAGCAGGTTTGGACAGTACGAGCAGTACTTC. It specifies CASRFGQYEQYF.

J is TRBJ1-2 and V is TRBV7-2; D is unresolved. Trimming removed 1 base at V and 2 bases at J, with 11 bases between. The germline gives CDR1 SGHTA, CDR2 FQGNSA. The CDR3 contains 15 residues. The CDR3 DNA reads TGTGCCAGCAGCTTAGGGGCCGTCGCGAACTATGGCTACACCTTC. Residues: CASSLGAVANYGYTF.

This chain uses TRBV12-2 with TRBJ1-5; the D call TRBD1 from the table was never checked on the DNA. TRBV12-2 constitutes a pseudogene. The CDR3 has 18 residues. This CDR3 is CASRLAGVTGLSNQPQHF. The CDR3 DNA is TGTGCAAGTCGCTTAGCGGGGGTGACAGGGCTTAGCAATCAGCCCCAGCATTTT.

This clone was observed a single time. This chain joins TRBV11-3 and TRBJ1-6; D is possibly TRBD1 (6 bases). The V and J ends lost 3 bases and 7 bases respectively, with 10 bases between them. The CDR3 has 14 amino acids. CDR1 and CDR2 (germline): SGHNT, YENEEA. CDR3 loop: CASSLRTANSPLHF. The CDR3 DNA reads TGTGCCAGCAGCTTGCGGACAGCCAATTCACCCCTCCACTTT.

The sample holds a few counts of this clone. V usage is TRBV21-1 and J usage is TRBJ1-5; TRBD1 is taken as the D call from the table, unchecked against the DNA. TRBV21-1 is a listed pseudogene. The CDR3 loop spans 16 amino acids. The CDR3 spells CASAELGQGADQPQHF. The CDR3 region has the DNA TGTGCCAGCGCAGAACTCGGACAGGGGGCTGATCAGCCCCAGCATTTT.

This clone was detected once. The V and J genes are TRBV7-9 and TRBJ1-5, with unresolved D. Germline CDR1 reads SEHNR; CDR2 reads FQNEAQ (reference sequence). V was pared by 6 bases and J by 3 bases, with 12 bases between. CDR3 size: 14 residues. The CDR3 DNA is TGTGCCAGCAGACCCCTGGGCCCCAATCAGCCCCAGCATTTT. Amino acid sequence: CASRPLGPNQPQHF.

The CDR3 DNA follows: TGTGCCAGCAGCTTGGGGGTGAACACTGAAGCTTTCTTT. Translating gives CASSLGVNTEAFF. This sequence joins TRBV5-5 and TRBJ1-1; D unclear. Germline V gene sequence: CDR1 SGHKS, CDR2 YYEKEE (reference sequence). V was cut by 0 bases and J by 0 bases, with 3 bases left in between. The CDR3 is made up of 13 amino acids.

V and J are TRBV6-1 and TRBJ1-2; D not resolved. Trimming shortened V by 0 bases and J by 8 bases, and 10 bases separated the two germline ends. Germline lookup yields CDR1 MNHNS and CDR2 SASEGT. This CDR3 is built from 13 residues. The CDR3 reads CASSEAGARGYTF. The CDR3 DNA sequence: TGTGCCAGCAGTGAAGCTGGAGCCAGAGGCTACACCTTC.

This rearrangement joins TRBV7-2 to TRBJ1-4, with D perhaps TRBD1 (5 bases). The length of the CDR3 is 16 residues. The ends were cut back, 4 bases at V and 3 bases at J, with 15 bases in the middle. The V gene's germline CDR1 is SGHTA and CDR2 FQGNSA. The CDR3 DNA sequence: TGTGCCAGCAGCTCAGGGTTATCTGGGTCTAATGAAAAACTGTTTTTT. Translating gives CASSSGLSGSNEKLFF.

This clone was recorded a few times. V is TRBV2 and J is TRBJ1-5; D unclear. Per the germline V gene, CDR1 is SNHLY and CDR2 is FYNNEI. V gave up 2 bases and J gave up 3 bases, with 5 bases separating them. The CDR3 extends over 13 amino acids. The CDR3 spells CASSELVNQPQHF. CDR3 nucleotide sequence: TGTGCCAGCAGTGAATTGGTCAATCAGCCCCAGCATTTT.

The table lists this clone with a few counts. This sequence joins TRBV19 and TRBJ1-5; 10 bases line up with TRBD1. V trimming: 5 bases; J trimming: 5 bases; junction bases outside the gene matches: 6. CDR3 length equals 15 residues. Per the germline V gene, CDR1 is LNHDA and CDR2 is SQIVND (reference sequence). Here the CDR3 DNA reads TGTGCCAGTAGTTTGACAGGGGGCGGTGATCAGCCCCAGCATTTT. Its protein is CASSLTGGGDQPQHF.

This clone was seen more than once but under ten times. This rearrangement joins TRBV25-1 to TRBJ2-7; weak D call: TRBD1 (5 bases). Deletions cut 4 bases from V and 2 bases from J, with 9 bases between. The CDR3 is made up of 13 amino acids. The germline CDR1 and CDR2 sequences are MGHDK and SYGVNS. Here the CDR3 reads CASSVTGTYEQYF. The CDR3 coding sequence is TGTGCCAGCAGTGTTACAGGAACCTACGAGCAGTACTTC.

This clone has just a few counts. The V and J genes are TRBV2 and TRBJ1-2; the D gene is possibly TRBD1 (5 bases). Germline V gene lookup returns CDR1 SNHLY and CDR2 FYNNEI. There are 13 residues in the CDR3. V shed 7 bases and J shed 8 bases, with 17 bases lying between them. The CDR3 nucleotides read TGTGCCAGCAATATTGACGGGGGTGGAGGCTACACCTTC. It yields the protein CASNIDGGGGYTF.

This clone was counted a single time. The chain couples TRBV2 to TRBJ1-2; tentatively, D is TRBD1 (6 bases). The germline CDR1 and CDR2 sequences are SNHLY and FYNNEI. The CDR3 length is 15 residues. Trimming cost V 6 bases and J 4 bases, with 18 bases left between them. In DNA, the CDR3 is TGTGCCAGCAGACTCCGGGACATCCGGATCTATGGCTACACCTTC. Encoded protein: CASRLRDIRIYGYTF.

This clone was counted only a few times. The chain couples TRBV7-9 to TRBJ2-3; D tentatively reads TRBD1 or TRBD2 (5 bases each). This CDR3 has 13 residues. CDR1 is SEHNR, CDR2 FQNEAQ, per germline (reference sequence). V dropped 5 bases and J dropped 4 bases, with 10 bases sitting between them. The CDR3 coding sequence is TGTGCCAGCAGCCCACGGGGCCCAGATACGCAGTATTTT. The encoded protein is CASSPRGPDTQYF.

The V and J genes are TRBV11-3 and TRBJ2-3, with a possible D match to TRBD2 (7 bases). V lost 7 bases, J lost 3 bases, and 14 bases lay in between. The length of the CDR3 is 14 residues. CDR1 is SGHNT and CDR2 is YENEEA in the germline V gene. CDR3: CASTWGGWTDTQYF. The CDR3 DNA reads TGTGCCAGCACCTGGGGGGGCTGGACAGATACGCAGTATTTT.

The J gene is TRBJ1-5, the V gene TRBV19, with D possibly matching TRBD1 (5 bases). The germline V gene encodes CDR1 LNHDA and CDR2 SQIVND (reference sequence). The CDR3 runs 14 residues. Trimming shortened V by 1 base and J by 5 bases, and 9 bases separated the two germline ends. The CDR3 DNA is TGTGCCAGTAGTATAGTGGGAGGGGATCAGCCCCAGCATTTT. Translation: CASSIVGGDQPQHF.

This clone was observed a handful of times. The rearrangement links TRBV19 to TRBJ2-7; the match to TRBD1 covers 12 bases. Germline trimming cut 5 bases from V and 4 bases from J; bases unmatched to any gene: 6. The germline V gene encodes CDR1 LNHDA and CDR2 SQIVND (reference sequence). This CDR3 is built from 15 residues. CDR3 sequence: CASSAGTGGSYEQYF. The CDR3 bases are TGTGCCAGTAGTGCCGGGACAGGGGGCTCTTACGAGCAGTACTTC.

The sample holds one count of this clone. This rearrangement joins TRBV13 to TRBJ2-1, with no clear D. The CDR3 sequence is 13 residues long. V gave up 5 bases and J gave up 3 bases, with 8 bases separating them. CDR1 PRHDT and CDR2 FYEKMQ come from the germline V gene (reference sequence). The CDR3 region is CASSPQLYNEQFF. CDR3 in DNA: TGTGCCAGCAGCCCCCAACTCTACAATGAGCAGTTCTTC.

CDR3 coding DNA: TGTGCCAGCTCACCACCCATCCTCCTGAACACTGAAGCTTTCTTT. This codes for CASSPPILLNTEAFF. The J gene is TRBJ1-1, the V gene TRBV18; no reliable D call. V shed 0 bases and J shed 0 bases, with 8 bases lying between them. Germline V lookup: CDR1 KGHSH, CDR2 LQKENI. The CDR3 loop spans 15 amino acids.

The V call is TRBV6-5, the J call TRBJ1-5; no reliable D call. Germline V gives CDR1 MNHEY, CDR2 SVGAGI. The CDR3 runs 12 residues. Trimming stripped 5 bases from V and 4 bases from J, with 6 bases between. Here the CDR3 reads CASSHRNQPQHF. The DNA of the CDR3 is TGTGCCAGCAGTCATCGGAATCAGCCCCAGCATTTT.